The 27 T cell receptor beta chains presented below share a single source sample, sequenced in a study of blood T cell repertoires in COVID-19. Some clones are missing from TCRdb's copy, which holds only in-frame ones; the method was immunoSEQ multiplex PCR. The table includes under 250,000 clones, around nine tenths detected once. The specimen sequenced was peripheral blood. These receptors originate from a man between 40 and 49 years old with acute or convalescent COVID-19.

This clone has just one count. The rearrangement links TRBV29-1 to TRBJ2-7; weak D call: TRBD1 (6 bases). Germline V lookup: CDR1 SQVTM, CDR2 ANQGSEA. This CDR3 is 14 amino acids long. With 1 base removed from V and 2 bases from J, the gap between germline ends came to 12 bases. CDR3 nucleotide sequence: TGCAGCGTTGAAGCCACAGGGATAACCTACGAGCAGTACTTC. Residues: CSVEATGITYEQYF.

This clone is a singleton in its sample. The chain recombines TRBV7-2 with TRBJ2-5, with a tentative D call TRBD2 (6 bases). The V and J ends lost 5 bases and 3 bases respectively, with 28 bases between them. Per the germline V gene, CDR1 is SGHTA and CDR2 is FQGNSA. The CDR3 has 19 residues. The CDR3 DNA reads as TGTGCCAGCAGCCCAGGTTGGGGACTCCGGACGGTTTTGAAAGAGACCCAGTACTTC. This translates into CASSPGWGLRTVLKETQYF.

The chain uses TRBV18 and TRBJ1-1; 10 bases match TRBD1. The V segment lost 4 bases and the J segment 1 base; nucleotides outside the gene matches: 12. This CDR3 region has 18 residues. CDR1 is KGHSH and CDR2 is LQKENI in the germline V gene. CDR3 loop: CASSLGGQGKLENTEAFF. As DNA, the CDR3 is TGTGCCAGCTCACTGGGGGGACAGGGGAAATTAGAGAACACTGAAGCTTTCTTT.

V usage is TRBV27 and J usage is TRBJ1-4; weak D call: TRBD1 (6 bases). Trimming shortened V by 5 bases and J by 8 bases, and 21 bases separated the two germline ends. Germline V gene data show CDR1 as MNHEY and CDR2 as SMNVEV (reference sequence). The CDR3 runs 16 residues. Here the CDR3 DNA reads TGTGCCAGCAGTCTCTATTATGTCCAGGGGAGAGAAAAACTGTTTTTT. Its translation: CASSLYYVQGREKLFF.

The chain uses TRBV18 and TRBJ2-5, with D possibly being TRBD1 (5 bases). The CDR3 has 14 amino acids. V gave up 1 base and J gave up 5 bases, with 11 bases separating them. Germline V gene sequence: CDR1 KGHSH, CDR2 LQKENI. CDR3 DNA sequence: TGTGCCAGCTCACCACGGGGCCCTAAGGAGACCCAGTACTTC. Protein product: CASSPRGPKETQYF.

This chain links TRBV7-9 with TRBJ1-2, with D maybe TRBD1 (6 bases). Germline V CDR1 and CDR2: SEHNR, FQNEAQ (reference sequence). The CDR3 is 15 amino acids. Trimming removed 4 bases at V and 6 bases at J, with 18 bases between. The CDR3 coding sequence is TGTGCCAGCAGCTGGTACGGACAGACCGGGGATGGCTACACCTTC. It encodes CASSWYGQTGDGYTF.

The chain links TRBV6-5 to TRBJ2-7; 7 positions agree with TRBD1. The J segment lost 2 bases and the V segment lost 4 bases, leaving 2 bases of the junction unmatched. This CDR3 is 13 amino acids long. CDR1 and CDR2 from the germline V gene are MNHEY and SVGAGI. CDR3 in DNA: TGTGCCAGCAGTTTGGACAGGACCTACGAGCAGTACTTC. It translates to CASSLDRTYEQYF.

The genes are TRBV5-1 and TRBJ2-3, with TRBD2 matching 14 bases. This CDR3 contains 17 residues. Germline lookup yields CDR1 SGHRS and CDR2 YFSETQ. The trim removed 0 bases at V and 3 bases at J, leaving 3 bases unmatched. CDR3 region: CASSLGLAGGRTDTQYF. The CDR3 nucleotides are TGCGCCAGCAGCTTGGGACTAGCGGGGGGGCGGACAGATACGCAGTATTTT. Full variable domain (rest looked up from reference TRBV5-1 and TRBJ2-3): KAGVTQTPRYLIKTRGQQVTLSCSPISGHRSVSWYQQTPGQGLQFLFEYFSETQRNKGNFPGRFSGRQFSNSRSEMNVSTLELGDSALYLCASSLGLAGGRTDTQYFGPGTRLTVL.

This clone was seen a few times. The chain employs TRBV15 and TRBJ1-2; maybe TRBD1 (5 bases). The CDR3 contains 14 residues. Germline-derived CDR1 and CDR2 are LNHNV and YYDKDF (reference sequence). The germline V and J ends were trimmed by 0 bases and 4 bases, with 9 bases remaining between them. The chain's CDR3 is CATSRDNGGYGYTF. CDR3 in DNA: TGTGCCACCAGCAGAGATAACGGGGGCTATGGCTACACCTTC.

The rearrangement links TRBV1 to TRBJ2-1; TRBD2 reflects the table's D call only, with no check against the DNA. TRBV1 is classified as a pseudogene. This CDR3 is 17 amino acids long. CDR3 residues: CTSSPALGGIMGNEQFF. DNA of the CDR3: TGCACCAGCAGCCCCGCTCTGGGGGGGATCATGGGGAATGAGCAGTTCTTC.

The chain is built from TRBV10-1 and TRBJ2-1, with D tentatively TRBD2 (6 bases). CDR1 is WNHNN and CDR2 is SYGVQD in the germline V gene (reference sequence). Trimming removed 8 bases from V and 0 bases from J, with 11 bases in between. This CDR3 spans 14 amino acids. Here the CDR3 reads CASVLGGSYNEQFF. CDR3 bases: TGCGCCAGCGTCCTGGGAGGCTCCTACAATGAGCAGTTCTTC.

The chain couples TRBV5-1 to TRBJ1-6; TRBD1 matches at 9 bases. V lost 4 bases and J lost 6; bases outside the gene matches: 8. Germline CDR1 reads SGHRS; CDR2 reads YFSETQ. This CDR3 is built from 16 residues. The CDR3 protein is CASSVTLDRGNSPLHF. As DNA, the CDR3 is TGCGCCAGCAGCGTAACACTGGACAGGGGTAATTCACCCCTCCACTTT.

The V gene is TRBV12-3 or TRBV12-4, the J gene TRBJ2-5, with a weak D call TRBD2 (6 bases). The CDR3 has 13 residues. V was cut by 0 bases and J by 4 bases, with 6 bases left in between. The CDR3 loop is CASSLAGGETQYF. The CDR3 DNA reads TGTGCCAGCAGTTTAGCGGGGGGAGAGACCCAGTACTTC.

This clone was observed a few times. Here the CDR3 DNA reads TGCGCCAGCAGCCAAGATCCATGGAACACTGAAGCTTTCTTT. Its translation: CASSQDPWNTEAFF. This chain uses TRBV4-1 with TRBJ1-1; no definite D call. Germline assignment: CDR1 MGHRA and CDR2 YSYEKL. CDR3 length: 14 residues. Trimming left V 0 bases short and J 1 base short, with 6 bases between.

The chain links TRBV6-5 to TRBJ1-1; possibly TRBD1 for D (5 bases). V was trimmed by 6 bases and J by 10 bases, leaving 21 bases between them. The germline V gene encodes CDR1 MNHEY and CDR2 SVGAGI. The CDR3 spans 14 residues. CDR3 loop: CASSRGTGRVRAFF. CDR3 in DNA: TGTGCCAGCAGCCGCGGGACGGGTCGAGTGAGAGCTTTCTTT.

The chain recombines TRBV6-4 with TRBJ2-3, with D possibly matching TRBD2 (6 bases). This CDR3 is 16 amino acids long. The V end lost 5 bases, the J end lost 5 bases, and 20 bases lay between the germline ends. Germline V gene lookup returns CDR1 MRHNA and CDR2 SNTAGT. The CDR3 loop is CASSPSGLSSVDTQYF. CDR3 DNA sequence: TGTGCCAGCAGTCCCTCGGGACTGTCCTCCGTAGATACGCAGTATTTT.

The chain links TRBV7-8 to TRBJ2-5, with a possible D match to TRBD2 (5 bases). The CDR3 spans 14 residues. The germline CDR1 and CDR2 sequences are SGHVS and FQNEAQ. Trimming removed 1 base at V and 3 bases at J, with 9 bases between. CDR3 amino acids: CASSLGTREETQYF. The CDR3 DNA reads TGTGCCAGCAGCTTAGGGACGAGGGAAGAGACCCAGTACTTC.

The chain combines TRBV3-1 (or the pseudogene TRBV3-2) with TRBJ1-6; D uncertain. The V gene's germline CDR1 is LGHDT and CDR2 YNNKEL (reference sequence). The CDR3 is 14 residues long. V lost 0 bases and J lost 8, with 8 bases in between. CDR3 coding DNA: TGTGCCAGCAGCCAAGAGGAGAGCTATTCACCCCTCCACTTT. It specifies CASSQEESYSPLHF.

The chain couples TRBV2 to TRBJ2-7, with 9 bases fitting TRBD1. This CDR3 contains 15 residues. V trimming: 7 bases; J trimming: 2 bases; junction bases outside the gene matches: 9. Germline V gives CDR1 SNHLY, CDR2 FYNNEI. CDR3 sequence: CASTLEGQGPYEQYF. The CDR3 DNA reads as TGTGCCAGCACTCTAGAGGGACAGGGTCCCTACGAGCAGTACTTC.

The rearrangement uses TRBV7-2 and TRBJ1-6; 8 bases are a match to TRBD1. The CDR3 loop spans 15 amino acids. The trim removed 3 bases at V and 7 bases at J, leaving 5 bases unmatched. Germline V gene sequence: CDR1 SGHTA, CDR2 FQGNSA. The CDR3 region has the DNA TGTGCCAGCAGCTTCGCAGGGGGCCCCAATTCACCCCTCCACTTT. It is translated as CASSFAGGPNSPLHF.

CDR3 DNA sequence: TGTGCCAGCGTGAGGGACATCTACAATGAGCAGTTCTTC. This translates into CASVRDIYNEQFF. V and J are TRBV2 and TRBJ2-1, with D possibly being TRBD1 (6 bases). The germline gives CDR1 SNHLY, CDR2 FYNNEI. The germline V and J ends were trimmed by 8 bases and 3 bases, with 11 bases remaining between them. The CDR3 loop spans 13 amino acids.

The chain employs TRBV28 and TRBJ2-7; TRBD2 is a possible D gene (6 bases). CDR1 MDHEN and CDR2 SYDVKM come from the germline V gene. This CDR3 contains 16 residues. V was shortened by 1 base and J by 6 bases, with 19 bases between the two germline ends. CDR3 coding DNA: TGTGCCAGCAGTTTATATGCGCGGGACGCAAACGCCGAGCAGTACTTC. Its translation is CASSLYARDANAEQYF.

The CDR3 protein is CASRLNLLGNEKLFF. The CDR3 nucleotides are TGTGCCAGTAGACTAAACCTACTGGGTAATGAAAAACTGTTTTTT. This sequence joins TRBV19 and TRBJ1-4; no definite D call. V was shortened by 6 bases and J by 4 bases, with 15 bases between the two germline ends. This CDR3 is 15 amino acids long. Germline CDR1 LNHDA, CDR2 SQIVND (reference sequence).

CDR3 coding DNA: TGCAGCGTCGACCCGACCGGGACAGGGACATCCGGGGGCAGCACAGATACGCAGTATTTT. Translated, it gives CSVDPTGTGTSGGSTDTQYF. This chain joins TRBV29-1 and TRBJ2-3; 9 bases align to TRBD1. Germline lookup yields CDR1 SQVTM and CDR2 ANQGSEA. V lost 6 bases and J lost 0; bases outside the gene matches: 22. The CDR3 covers 20 residues.

V and J are TRBV12-3 or TRBV12-4 and TRBJ2-1, with 11 bases aligning to TRBD1. V shed 4 bases and J 9 bases; nucleotides not matched to a gene: 2. CDR3 length: 13 residues. The CDR3 nucleotides are TGTGCCAGCAGTTCCGGGACAGGGGGTGAGCAGTTCTTC. This codes for CASSSGTGGEQFF.

CDR3 residues: CASSFPRQDYEQYF. The CDR3 nucleotides read TGTGCCAGCAGCTTCCCCCGACAGGACTACGAGCAGTACTTC. The V call is TRBV7-9, the J call TRBJ2-7; maybe TRBD1 (6 bases). CDR3 length: 14 residues. V was pared by 3 bases and J by 3 bases, with 12 bases between. Germline-derived CDR1 and CDR2 are SEHNR and FQNEAQ (reference sequence).

The rearrangement joins TRBV19 to TRBJ1-2; D unclear. The CDR3 loop spans 15 amino acids. CDR1 and CDR2 (germline): LNHDA, SQIVND (reference sequence). V was cut by 4 bases and J by 2 bases, with 14 bases left in between. The CDR3 DNA is TGTGCCAGTAGTAGGTGGATGGAGGGCAACTATGGCTACACCTTC. This sequence encodes CASSRWMEGNYGYTF.